This TCR beta chain was obtained from a study of T cells in Graves' hyperthyroidism and ophthalmopathy. V lost 5 bases to trimming and J lost 1 base, with 13 bases between them. Per germline, CDR1 KGHDR and CDR2 SFDVKD. The CDR3 totals 16 residues. The sample holds many counts of this clonotype. TCR beta CDR3 region amplification was performed from RNA transcripts. The study used the HTBI primer set for a first-round RT-PCR of the TCR CDR3. TCRdb fed the multiplex PCR reads into MiXCR, producing one record per CDR3 protein. The sample shows hundreds of thousands of distinct CDR3 sequences, around 15% of them seen only once.

The sample comprised blood. This clonotype originated in a young woman with Graves' hyperthyroidism. The chain recombines TRBV24-1 with TRBJ2-2; possible D gene TRBD1, 5 bases. CDR3 loop: CATSGAGGQNTGELFF. CDR3 sequence (DNA): TGTGCCACCAGTGGGGCTGGCGGACAGAACACCGGGGAGCTGTTTTTT.